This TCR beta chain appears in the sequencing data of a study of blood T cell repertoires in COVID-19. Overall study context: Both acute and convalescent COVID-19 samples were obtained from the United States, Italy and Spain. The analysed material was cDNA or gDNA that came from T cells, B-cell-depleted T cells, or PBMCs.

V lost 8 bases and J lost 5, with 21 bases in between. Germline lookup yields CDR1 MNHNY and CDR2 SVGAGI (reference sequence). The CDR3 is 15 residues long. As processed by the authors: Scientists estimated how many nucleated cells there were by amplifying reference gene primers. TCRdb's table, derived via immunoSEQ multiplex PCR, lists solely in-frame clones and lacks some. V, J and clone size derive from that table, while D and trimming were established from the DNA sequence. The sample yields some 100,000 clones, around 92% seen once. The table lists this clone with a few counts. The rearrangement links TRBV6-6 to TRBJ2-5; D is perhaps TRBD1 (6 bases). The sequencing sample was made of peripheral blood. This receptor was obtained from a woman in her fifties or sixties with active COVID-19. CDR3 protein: CASSRAYRDDETQYF. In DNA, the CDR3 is TGTGCCAGCTCCCGAGCCTACAGGGACGACGAGACCCAGTACTTC.